The 24 T cell receptor beta chains reported below all come from one sample, sequenced in a study of blood T cell repertoires in COVID-19. The protocol was immunoSEQ multiplex PCR, while the TCRdb copy is restricted to in-frame clones and leaves out a portion. The sample gives over 110,000 clones, over 80% of which show up once; roughly 10% is in the top ten. The sequenced sample was PBMCs or T cells enriched from blood (not recorded which). The receptors originated from a man aged 60 to 75 who had recovered from COVID-19.

The chain recombines TRBV12-3 or TRBV12-4 with TRBJ1-6, with D unclear. V was shortened by 3 bases and J by 10 bases, with 10 bases between the two germline ends. The CDR3 sequence is 13 residues long. The CDR3 DNA is TGTGCCAGCAGTTTGACTGGAGGGTCACCCCTCCACTTT. Translation gives CASSLTGGSPLHF.

The chain recombines TRBV18 with TRBJ2-2; 8 nucleotides align to TRBD1. V shed 4 bases and J 5 bases; nucleotides not matched to a gene: 9. The CDR3 is 16 residues long. The V gene's germline CDR1 is KGHSH and CDR2 LQKENI. CDR3 DNA sequence: TGTGCCAGCTCACACGGGACAGGATCGAGTACCGGGGAGCTGTTTTTT. As protein: CASSHGTGSSTGELFF.

V usage is TRBV11-3 and J usage is TRBJ1-1, with unresolved D. This CDR3 has 13 amino acids. Per the germline V gene, CDR1 is SGHNT and CDR2 is YENEEA. Trimming cost V 5 bases and J 1 base, with 8 bases left between them. The CDR3 sequence: CASSRAGNTEAFF. The CDR3 DNA reads TGTGCCAGCAGCCGAGCAGGGAACACTGAAGCTTTCTTT.

The rearrangement uses TRBV29-1 and TRBJ2-1; tentatively, D is TRBD2 (5 bases). The length of the CDR3 is 13 residues. Trimming cost V 6 bases and J 3 bases, with 12 bases left between them. Germline V CDR1 and CDR2: SQVTM, ANQGSEA. The CDR3 loop reads CSVPRRNYNEQFF. The CDR3, as DNA: TGCAGCGTACCCAGGAGGAACTACAATGAGCAGTTCTTC.

The gene calls are TRBV28 and TRBJ2-3; tentatively, D is TRBD2 (5 bases). Trimming cost V 6 bases and J 1 base, with 20 bases left between them. Looked up from germline, CDR1 is MDHEN and CDR2 is SYDVKM. The CDR3 is made up of 17 amino acids. The CDR3 coding sequence is TGTGCCAGCAGCCGAAGAGGACTGGTGTCCCGCACAGATACGCAGTATTTT. Translating gives CASSRRGLVSRTDTQYF.

The chain joins TRBV28 to TRBJ1-6, with 9 positions matching TRBD1. After removal of 5 bases from V and 8 bases from J, the junction contained 7 bases not matched to a gene. Germline CDR1 reads MDHEN; CDR2 reads SYDVKM. This CDR3 has 15 amino acids. CDR3 in amino acids: CASSPRQGVYSPLHF. CDR3 nucleotide sequence: TGTGCCAGCAGTCCAAGACAGGGGGTATATTCACCCCTCCACTTT.

The rearrangement uses TRBV10-2 and TRBJ1-1, with 7 bases aligning to TRBD1. CDR3 size: 15 residues. V dropped 2 bases and J dropped 8; count of bases not matched to a gene: 11. Germline lookup yields CDR1 WSHSY and CDR2 SAAADI. The CDR3 sequence is CASSERTGTGEEAFF. The DNA of the CDR3 is TGCGCCAGCAGTGAGAGAACGGGAACAGGGGAGGAAGCTTTCTTT.

Notes on this clone: The junction shows a germline mismatch at one end, possibly a read error. CDR3 bases: TGCAGCGTTGGGGGGGGTCTCTTC. Its translation is CSVGGGLF. V and J are TRBV29-1 and TRBJ2-7, with 7 bases that match TRBD2. From germline, CDR1 is SQVTM and CDR2 ANQGSEA. The CDR3 has 8 residues.

This chain joins TRBV7-6 and TRBJ2-7, with 8 bases lining up with TRBD1. The CDR3 runs 15 residues. Germline loops: CDR1 SGHVS, CDR2 FNYEAQ. V shed 7 bases and J 2 bases; nucleotides not matched to a gene: 10. The CDR3 nucleotides read TGTGCCAGCACCCCAGAAGGGACAGGAGCCTACGAGCAGTACTTC. It codes for CASTPEGTGAYEQYF.

J is TRBJ2-7 and V is TRBV2; 9 bases are a match to TRBD1. Unmatched junction bases numbered 7, after V lost 6 bases and J lost 1 base. CDR1 is SNHLY and CDR2 is FYNNEI in the germline V gene. This CDR3 contains 15 residues. CDR3 bases: TGTGCCAGCAGCGAGTGGACAGGGGATTCCTACGAGCAGTACTTC. It yields the protein CASSEWTGDSYEQYF.

The chain employs TRBV7-8 and TRBJ2-5; tentative D call: TRBD1 (5 bases). The V gene lost 5 bases and the J gene lost 2 bases, with 9 bases spanning the gap. This CDR3 spans 13 amino acids. From germline, CDR1 is SGHVS and CDR2 FQNEAQ. The CDR3 region is CASSRPGQETQYF. The CDR3 nucleotides are TGTGCCAGCAGCCGCCCAGGGCAAGAGACCCAGTACTTC. Combining the CDR3 with reference TRBV7-8 and TRBJ2-5 gives the whole variable domain GAGVSQSPRYKVAKRGQDVALRCDPISGHVSLFWYQQALGQGPEFLTYFQNEAQLDKSGLPSDRFFAERPEGSVSTLKIQRTQQEDSAVYLCASSRPGQETQYFGPGTRLLVL.

The chain links TRBV6-5 to TRBJ1-2, with 8 bases lining up with TRBD1. The germline V gene encodes CDR1 MNHEY and CDR2 SVGAGI. Losses at the gene ends were 6 bases for V and 7 bases for J; bases not matched to a gene: 10. The CDR3 totals 14 residues. CDR3 sequence (DNA): TGTGCCAGCAGCACCCTCGGGACAGGCGGTGGCTACACCTTC. Its protein product is CASSTLGTGGGYTF.

The gene calls are TRBV6-5 and TRBJ1-5; D might be TRBD1 (6 bases). The V end was cut by 5 bases, the J end by 4 bases, with 12 bases between. CDR3 length: 14 residues. Germline V CDR1 and CDR2: MNHEY, SVGAGI. The DNA for the CDR3 is TGTGCCAGCAGTCGCGGACAGTCTAATCAGCCCCAGCATTTT. This gives the protein CASSRGQSNQPQHF.

The chain joins TRBV7-9 to TRBJ1-4; D unclear. The germline V and J ends were trimmed by 2 bases and 5 bases, with 9 bases remaining between them. CDR3 size: 14 residues. The germline V gene has CDR1 SEHNR and CDR2 FQNEAQ (reference sequence). The CDR3 reads CASSLLSGNEKLFF. The CDR3 DNA reads as TGTGCCAGCAGCTTATTGTCGGGGAATGAAAAACTGTTTTTT.

The chain recombines TRBV14 with TRBJ2-2, with unresolved D. CDR3 size: 16 residues. From germline, CDR1 is SGHDN and CDR2 FVKESK. V lost 4 bases, J lost 3 bases, and 15 bases lay in between. CDR3 loop: CASSLRGGSHTGELFF. The CDR3 DNA reads TGTGCCAGCAGCCTGCGCGGCGGCAGTCACACCGGGGAGCTGTTTTTT.

The chain uses TRBV3-1 (or the pseudogene TRBV3-2) and TRBJ2-1; TRBD2 aligns across 9 bases. The germline gives CDR1 LGHDT, CDR2 YNNKEL (reference sequence). V shed 0 bases and J 14 bases; nucleotides not matched to a gene: 17. This CDR3 contains 17 residues. CDR3 protein: CASSQDAGGVGDDMEFF. The DNA for the CDR3 is TGTGCCAGCAGCCAAGATGCGGGGGGGGTCGGCGACGATATGGAGTTCTTC.

The V call is TRBV12-3 or TRBV12-4, the J call TRBJ1-5, with TRBD1 as a possible D gene (6 bases). V was trimmed by 6 bases and J by 7 bases, leaving 13 bases between them. This CDR3 has 13 residues. The CDR3 DNA is TGTGCCAGCAGAAAAACAGGGAACCAGCCCCAGCATTTT. Translated: CASRKTGNQPQHF.

This clone turned up a few times. V and J are TRBV6-5 and TRBJ2-1; perhaps TRBD2 as D (5 bases). V gave up 5 bases and J gave up 8 bases, with 10 bases separating them. Germline V gene sequence: CDR1 MNHEY, CDR2 SVGAGI. This CDR3 spans 12 amino acids. CDR3 protein: CASSTGLYEQFF. The CDR3 bases are TGTGCCAGCAGTACCGGACTGTATGAGCAGTTCTTC.

This chain connects TRBV29-1 to TRBJ1-4; D uncertain. Trimming took 4 bases from V and 0 from J, leaving 9 bases between them. Germline assignment: CDR1 SQVTM and CDR2 ANQGSEA. The CDR3 runs 14 residues. CDR3 sequence (DNA): TGCAGCGTTGTGGAGGATACAACTAATGAAAAACTGTTTTTT. Encoded protein: CSVVEDTTNEKLFF.

V and J are TRBV5-1 and TRBJ1-2; TRBD1 is a possible D gene (6 bases). The germline V gene has CDR1 SGHRS and CDR2 YFSETQ. CDR3 length equals 14 residues. The V end lost 0 bases, the J end lost 4 bases, and 10 bases lay between the germline ends. CDR3 in DNA: TGCGCCAGCAGCTTGGATCAGGGGTCCTATGGCTACACCTTC. Amino acid sequence: CASSLDQGSYGYTF.

The chain is built from TRBV10-3 and TRBJ1-5; a possible D gene is TRBD1 (6 bases). V lost 0 bases to trimming and J lost 2 bases, with 8 bases between them. Germline CDR1 reads ENHRY; CDR2 reads SYGVKD. This CDR3 region has 15 residues. Here the CDR3 reads CAISESKGGNQPQHF. The CDR3 DNA reads TGTGCCATCAGTGAGTCGAAGGGGGGCAATCAGCCCCAGCATTTT.

This clone appeared a few times. CDR3 DNA sequence: TGCGCCAGCAGTGCGGTCTCCCCCTCAGATACGCAGTATTTT. This sequence encodes CASSAVSPSDTQYF. This rearrangement joins TRBV10-1 to TRBJ2-3, with no clear D. Looked up from germline, CDR1 is WNHNN and CDR2 is SYGVQD (reference sequence). CDR3 length equals 14 residues. Trimming cost V 4 bases and J 4 bases, with 12 bases left between them.

CDR3 sequence reads: CASSTTVPGDEQYF. CDR3 in DNA: TGTGCCAGCAGCACGACAGTCCCTGGCGACGAGCAGTACTTC. The chain employs TRBV7-6 and TRBJ2-7, with a possible D match to TRBD1 (5 bases). Trimming pared 5 bases from V and 5 bases from J, leaving 16 bases between. CDR3 length: 14 amino acids. The germline V gene encodes CDR1 SGHVS and CDR2 FNYEAQ.

The chain couples TRBV28 to TRBJ2-2; 11 nucleotides match TRBD1. The V and J ends lost 7 bases and 3 bases, in that order; junction bases with no gene match: 7. The CDR3 is 16 residues long. Looked up from germline, CDR1 is MDHEN and CDR2 is SYDVKM. The DNA for the CDR3 is TGTGCCAGCATTTTCGGGGACAGGGGGTACACCGGGGAGCTGTTTTTT. It encodes CASIFGDRGYTGELFF.